The subject of this entry is one T cell receptor beta chain. Its antigen is unidentified. The sample comes from a study of cytomegalovirus exposure and HLA in healthy donors. Whole-study results and caveats: As a later analysis revealed, the rate of TCR association differed by HLA locus, with DRB1 most and HLA-C fewest. TCR beta V- and J-gene trimming was later associated with a missense DCLRE1C variant.

The PCR employed 60 Vbeta primers together with 13 Jbeta primers. The method was immunoSEQ multiplex PCR; TCRdb's version includes in-frame clones alone and lacks a portion of them. Here the sample table reports just under 90,000 clones. Germline V gene sequence: CDR1 SEHNR, CDR2 FQNEAQ (reference sequence). V lost 5 bases, J lost 1 base, and 14 bases lay in between. The length of the CDR3 is 15 residues. This TCR was recovered from a girl aged 10 to 17 in good health and CMV-seropositive. The sequencing input was PBMCs. The chain combines TRBV7-9 with TRBJ1-1, with D possibly TRBD1 on 6 matching bases. CDR3 region: CASSPPGTPNTEAFF. Here the CDR3 DNA reads TGTGCCAGCAGCCCTCCCGGGACACCGAACACTGAAGCTTTCTTT.